The present T cell receptor (beta chain) was sequenced within a study of early T cells in non-severe SARS-CoV-2 infection. Study details: With bulk RNA from unsorted whole blood as input, sequencing yielded unpaired chains.

Unique molecular identifiers tagged individual cDNA molecules. One entry per CDR3 protein results from TCRdb running MiXCR on the 5' RACE reads. This sample has tens of thousands of distinct CDR3 sequences, with 9.5% to 12% found just once. Germline V gene data show CDR1 as SEHNR and CDR2 as FQNEAQ (reference sequence). With 4 bases removed from V and 1 base from J, the gap between germline ends came to 14 bases. The CDR3 sequence is 17 residues long. General study findings and limits: CD4 and private specificities were missed by VDJdb matching, which favored anti-spike CD8 responses.

In this sample, this clonotype turned up many times. The target antigen is unknown. Sequences were derived from whole blood, sampled at baseline. The genes are TRBV7-9 and TRBJ2-6; perhaps D is TRBD1 or TRBD2 (6 bases each). The receptor's source is an adult who was a healthcare worker with PCR-confirmed SARS-CoV-2 infection or an uninfected control (not recorded which). CDR3 residues: CASSSLQGTSGANVLTF. CDR3 nucleotide sequence: TGTGCCAGCAGCTCCCTCCAGGGGACTTCTGGGGCCAACGTCCTGACTTTC.